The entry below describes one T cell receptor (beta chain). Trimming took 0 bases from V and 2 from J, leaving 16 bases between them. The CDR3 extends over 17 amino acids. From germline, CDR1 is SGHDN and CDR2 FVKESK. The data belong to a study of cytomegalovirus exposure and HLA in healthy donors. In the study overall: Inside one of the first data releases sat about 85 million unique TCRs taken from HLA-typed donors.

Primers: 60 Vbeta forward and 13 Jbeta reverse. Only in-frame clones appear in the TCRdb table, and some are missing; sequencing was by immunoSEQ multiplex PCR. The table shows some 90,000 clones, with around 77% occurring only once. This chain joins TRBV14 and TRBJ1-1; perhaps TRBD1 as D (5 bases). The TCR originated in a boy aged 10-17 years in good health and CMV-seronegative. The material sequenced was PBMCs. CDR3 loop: CASSQEAGTFVNTEAFF. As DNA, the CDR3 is TGTGCCAGCAGCCAAGAGGCAGGGACTTTTGTAAACACTGAAGCTTTCTTT.